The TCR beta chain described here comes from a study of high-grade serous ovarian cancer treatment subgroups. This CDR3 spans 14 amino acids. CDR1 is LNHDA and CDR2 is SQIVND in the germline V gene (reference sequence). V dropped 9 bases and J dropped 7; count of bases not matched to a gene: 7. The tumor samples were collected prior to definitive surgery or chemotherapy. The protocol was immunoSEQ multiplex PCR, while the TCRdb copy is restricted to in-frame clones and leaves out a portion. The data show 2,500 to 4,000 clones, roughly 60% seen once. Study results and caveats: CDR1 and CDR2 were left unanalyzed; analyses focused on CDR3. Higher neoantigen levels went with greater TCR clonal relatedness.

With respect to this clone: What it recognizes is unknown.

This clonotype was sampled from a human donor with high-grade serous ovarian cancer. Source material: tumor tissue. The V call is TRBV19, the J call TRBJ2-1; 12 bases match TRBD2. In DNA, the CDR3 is TGTGCCAGCACTAGCGGGAGGACGTTGAATGAGCAGTTCTTC. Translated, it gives CASTSGRTLNEQFF.